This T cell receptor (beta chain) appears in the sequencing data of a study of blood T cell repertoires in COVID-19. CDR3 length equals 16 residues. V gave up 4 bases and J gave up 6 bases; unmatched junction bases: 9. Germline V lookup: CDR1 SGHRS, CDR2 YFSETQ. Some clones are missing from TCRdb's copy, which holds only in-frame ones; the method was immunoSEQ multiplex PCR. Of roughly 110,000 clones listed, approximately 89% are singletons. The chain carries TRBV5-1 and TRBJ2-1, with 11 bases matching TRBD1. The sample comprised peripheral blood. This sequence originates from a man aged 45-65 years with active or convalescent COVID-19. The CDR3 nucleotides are TGCGCCAGCAGCCCTACCGGACAGGGGGCGGGCAATGAGCAGTTCTTC. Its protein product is CASSPTGQGAGNEQFF.